The 8 T cell receptor beta chains in this list originate from one sample, sequenced in a study of Ad26.COV2.S vaccination and SARS-CoV-2 variants. Clones were sequenced by immunoSEQ multiplex PCR, and TCRdb holds only the in-frame ones, with some missing. This sample carries fewer than 800,000 clones, 89% of them seen once, and the ten largest clones take roughly 1.5%. Specified treatment: over 15 received Ad26.COV2.S at low or high dose, single or two shots; about 5 received placebo; per-sample allocation not given. Day 63 after the first injection of vaccine or placebo was the sampling time. Sequencing was performed on peripheral blood, taken in a trial of Ad26.COV2.S vaccine versus placebo. These receptors all come from a person between 18 and 59 years old who received the Ad26.COV2.S COVID-19 vaccine or a placebo.

The CDR3 region is CASSQFDSRSPLHF. The CDR3 region has the DNA TGTGCCAGCAGCCAATTCGACAGTCGGTCACCCCTCCACTTT. This chain joins TRBV3-1 (or the pseudogene TRBV3-2) and TRBJ1-6, with D maybe TRBD1 (5 bases). Germline V gene lookup returns CDR1 LGHDT and CDR2 YNNKEL (reference sequence). The CDR3 totals 14 residues. Trimming left V 2 bases short and J 10 bases short, with 12 bases between.

The chain carries TRBV18 and TRBJ2-7; 7 nucleotides align to TRBD2. The germline V gene has CDR1 KGHSH and CDR2 LQKENI. The CDR3 length is 13 residues. With 0 bases clipped from V and 5 bases from J, the junction kept 1 base outside the gene matches. CDR3 in amino acids: CASSPPGGNEQYF. The CDR3 bases are TGTGCCAGCTCACCACCGGGAGGGAACGAGCAGTACTTC.

The chain recombines TRBV4-3 with TRBJ1-5; no reliable D call. The CDR3 covers 17 residues. V was pared by 3 bases and J by 4 bases, with 19 bases between. Germline V gives CDR1 LGHNA, CDR2 YSLEER. The CDR3 bases are TGCGCCAGCAGCCAGGAGCACTTCGGCCCGATGAATCAGCCCCAGCATTTT. This encodes CASSQEHFGPMNQPQHF.

The rearrangement uses TRBV9 and TRBJ1-6; D is undetermined. Trimming left V 0 bases short and J 6 bases short, with 7 bases between. CDR3 length equals 14 residues. Germline V gene sequence: CDR1 SGDLS, CDR2 YYNGEE. In nucleotides, the CDR3 is TGTGCCAGCAGCGTAGACAGAACTAATTCACCCCTCCACTTT. The encoded protein is CASSVDRTNSPLHF. Full variable domain (rest looked up from reference TRBV9 and TRBJ1-6): DSGVTQTPKHLITATGQRVTLRCSPRSGDLSVYWYQQSLDQGLQFLIQYYNGEERAKGNILERFSAQQFPDLHSELNLSSLELGDSALYFCASSVDRTNSPLHFGNGTRLTVT.

The chain combines TRBV7-9 with TRBJ2-7, with 14 bases matching TRBD2. The germline gives CDR1 SEHNR, CDR2 FQNEAQ (reference sequence). Trimming removed 3 bases from V and 6 bases from J; junction bases left unmatched: 4. The CDR3 extends over 15 amino acids. CDR3 in DNA: TGTGCCAGCAGCTTGGGACTAGCGGGAGTAGGCGAGCAGTACTTC. Protein sequence: CASSLGLAGVGEQYF.

The V and J genes are TRBV27 and TRBJ1-2, with 7 bases identical to TRBD1. The germline CDR1 and CDR2 sequences are MNHEY and SMNVEV (reference sequence). With 6 bases clipped from V and 7 bases from J, the junction kept 8 bases outside the gene matches. The CDR3 is 13 residues long. The CDR3 DNA is TGTGCCAGCAGCAGCCTACACAGGGGTGGCTACACCTTC. Translation: CASSSLHRGGYTF.

This rearrangement joins TRBV19 to TRBJ2-2; D gene uncertain. Germline V gene data show CDR1 as LNHDA and CDR2 as SQIVND (reference sequence). Trimming cost V 5 bases and J 2 bases, with 15 bases left between them. This CDR3 region has 16 residues. The CDR3 DNA sequence: TGTGCCAGTAGTCCTACTCGGACGGTAAACACCGGGGAGCTGTTTTTT. It specifies CASSPTRTVNTGELFF.

The V gene is TRBV6-5, the J gene TRBJ2-3; D possibly matches TRBD1 or TRBD2 (6 bases each). The CDR3 is made up of 15 amino acids. V was trimmed by 1 base and J by 7 bases, leaving 15 bases between them. Germline V gene lookup returns CDR1 MNHEY and CDR2 SVGAGI. The CDR3 DNA follows: TGTGCCAGCAGTTACTTAAGACAGGCGGGGTATACGCAGTATTTT. Encoded protein: CASSYLRQAGYTQYF.